This T cell receptor (beta chain) was identified in a study of sequential checkpoint blockade in melanoma. Study background: TCRβ was sequenced from DNA of 90 to 95 pretreatment tumors. Study observations and caveats: PD-L1 staining and CD8+ counts, not mutational load, tracked tumor T-cell clonality.

Treatment indicated: randomized to nivolumab then ipilimumab (arm A) or the reverse (arm B). Only in-frame clones appear in the TCRdb table, and some are missing; sequencing was by immunoSEQ multiplex PCR. The table lists 7,000 to 9,500 clones, 23% of them singletons. This CDR3 has 14 residues. V dropped 3 bases and J dropped 5; count of bases not matched to a gene: 8. From germline, CDR1 is GTSNPN and CDR2 SVGIG (reference sequence). This clone was detected only a few times. Its antigen is still unknown. The V and J genes are TRBV30 and TRBJ1-1; 8 bases are shared with TRBD1. Here the sequenced sample was tumor tissue (inferred from file names), taken from a patient given nivolumab and ipilimumab in sequence. This clonotype was sampled from a human donor with melanoma. The CDR3, as DNA: TGTGCCTGGAGACACGGACAGGGTGGAACTGAAGCTTTCTTT. This gives the protein CAWRHGQGGTEAFF.